The rows below give T cell receptor beta chains drawn from one sample of a study of cytomegalovirus exposure and HLA in healthy donors. The table came from immunoSEQ multiplex PCR; TCRdb's copy has only in-frame clones and leaves some out. The sample yields 120,000 or so clones, about 10% seen once. Sequences were obtained from PBMCs. The receptors stem from a woman aged 18-35 years in good health and CMV-seropositive. CDR3s include the opening cysteine and the closing phenylalanine or tryptophan. Each record gives: clone size, V gene, D gene, J gene, CDR3 DNA, CDR3 protein. D genes are given only for firm matches. Expanded clones are given a class, and other clones once, few, many or no size at all.

-	TRBV21-1	-	TRBJ2-5	TGTGCCAGCAGCAACACGGAGACAGGGGGCGCTGAGACCCAGTACTTC	CASSNTETGGAETQYF
few	TRBV6-1	-	TRBJ1-2	TGTGCCAGCACGACAGTGTTATTCTATGGCTACACCTTC	CASTTVLFYGYTF
few	TRBV11-1	TRBD1	TRBJ2-2	TGTGCCAGCAGCAGGGACAGGAACACCGGGGAGCTGTTTTTT	CASSRDRNTGELFF
-	TRBV28	TRBD2	TRBJ2-1	TGTGCCAGCAGTTTATTCTTGAGCGTGGGGACTAGCGGGAGTTTGATTAAAAATGAGCAGTTCTTC	CASSLFLSVGTSGSLIKNEQFF
few	TRBV2	TRBD1	TRBJ1-2	TGTGCCAGCAGTGTAGGACAGGGGAGGGATGGCTACACCTTC	CASSVGQGRDGYTF
few	TRBV7-9	-	TRBJ1-3	TGTGCCAGCAGCAGCCTGGTTAACTCTGGAAACACCATATATTTT	CASSSLVNSGNTIYF
few	TRBV5-6	-	TRBJ1-2	TGTGCCAGCAGCCCTGGACTGGGCTATGGCTACACCTTC	CASSPGLGYGYTF
-	TRBV10-3	-	TRBJ2-3	TGTGCCATCAGTGTGGGTCAGGGAAGGACAGATACGCAGTATTTT	CAISVGQGRTDTQYF
few	TRBV5-3	-	TRBJ2-2	TGTGCCAGAAGCTTACACCAAAGGGGCTGTGACACCGGGGAGCTGTTTTTT	CARSLHQRGCDTGELFF
-	TRBV2	-	TRBJ2-5	TGTGCCAGCACTAACCAAGAGACCCAGTACTTC	CASTNQETQYF
-	TRBV27	TRBD2	TRBJ2-5	TGTGCCAGCAAATCAGGACTAGCGGGTAAAGAGACCCAGTACTTC	CASKSGLAGKETQYF
-	TRBV5-1	TRBD1	TRBJ2-2	TGCGCCAGCAGCCCCAGGTCCGGACAGGGGTTTGCCGGGGAGCTGTTTTTT	CASSPRSGQGFAGELFF
-	TRBV5-1	TRBD2	TRBJ2-1	TGCGCCAGCAGCGTCCTAGCGGGAGCGAATGAGCAGTTCTTC	CASSVLAGANEQFF
few	TRBV30	-	TRBJ1-1	TGTGCCTGGAGTGACCCAGGTGCTCTAGAAGCTTTCTTT	CAWSDPGALEAFF
-	TRBV11-3	TRBD2	TRBJ2-1	TGTGCCAGCAGCCGAAGCGGGAGCAGAGCCAAGGATGAGCAGTTCTTC	CASSRSGSRAKDEQFF
-	TRBV28	TRBD2	TRBJ2-2	TGTGCCAGCAGTTTAGGTAGCGGGAGGGTCACCGGGGAGCTGTTTTTT	CASSLGSGRVTGELFF
few	TRBV11-3	-	TRBJ2-2	TGTGCCAGCAGCTTAGGGCGGGTCGGGAACACCGGGGAGCTGTTTTTT	CASSLGRVGNTGELFF
-	TRBV29-1	-	TRBJ2-5	TGCAGCGTGGATCGAGGAGATCACACTTTCAAGGAGACCCAGTACTTC	CSVDRGDHTFKETQYF
-	TRBV11-2	TRBD2	TRBJ2-7	TGTGCCAGCAGCCCCAACCCCCTAGCGGGAGGCGAGCAGTACTTC	CASSPNPLAGGEQYF
few	TRBV5-6	-	TRBJ1-2	TGTGCCAGCAGCTCATACTACCCGAAAGGCTACACCTTC	CASSSYYPKGYTF
-	TRBV25-1	TRBD2	TRBJ2-5	TGTGCCAGCAGTCCTCTATATGGACTAGCGGGAGTGGGGACCCAGTACTTC	CASSPLYGLAGVGTQYF
-	TRBV6-5	TRBD1	TRBJ2-7	TGTGCCAGCAGAGGACAGGGAGAGTCAGGCGAGCAGTACTTC	CASRGQGESGEQYF
-	TRBV13	-	TRBJ1-1	TGTGCCAGCAGCCTTAACAACAGGGAAAATACTGAAGCTTTCTTT	CASSLNNRENTEAFF
-	TRBV30	TRBD2	TRBJ2-7	TGTGCCTGGAGTCCCCAAGCGGGAGTGGGTGAGCAGTACTTC	CAWSPQAGVGEQYF
-	TRBV6-1	-	TRBJ1-2	TGTGCCAGCAGTGAATGGGCAGGGGAGGGCTACACCTTC	CASSEWAGEGYTF
few	TRBV5-1	-	TRBJ2-1	TGCGCCAGCAGCACCCAAACTAGGTCCTACAATGAGCAGTTCTTC	CASSTQTRSYNEQFF
-	TRBV6-6	-	TRBJ2-7	TGTGCCGCGGGGACAGCAGACTACGAGCAGTACTTC	CAAGTADYEQYF
few	TRBV30	-	TRBJ2-2	TGTGCCTCCCAGGAGCAGGGGTATGACGGGGAGCTGTTTTTT	CASQEQGYDGELFF
-	TRBV2	TRBD1	TRBJ1-5	TGTGCCAGCAGTAGGGACAGGGGTGGGTATAGCAATCAGCCCCAGCATTTT	CASSRDRGGYSNQPQHF
-	TRBV27	-	TRBJ2-1	TGTGCCAGCGCAGGGCTGGATGAGCAGTTCTTC	CASAGLDEQFF
few	TRBV7-3	-	TRBJ2-2	TGTGCCAGCAGCTTTCGTGGAGGGGTTAGCACCGGGGAGCTGTTTTTT	CASSFRGGVSTGELFF
-	TRBV20-1	-	TRBJ2-1	TGCAGTGCTAGAGACCTCAATGAGCAGTTCTTC	CSARDLNEQFF
-	TRBV4-1	-	TRBJ1-1	TGCGCCAGCAGCCAAGCAAGGGGGATGAACACTGAAGCTTTCTTT	CASSQARGMNTEAFF
-	TRBV6-4	-	TRBJ1-1	TGTGCCGGCTATGATATGCGGGACGGTATGAACACTGAAGCTTTCTTT	CAGYDMRDGMNTEAFF
few	TRBV5-1	-	TRBJ2-1	TGCGCCAGCAGCTTCATTGGCAGCTCCTACAATGAGCAGTTCTTC	CASSFIGSSYNEQFF
-	TRBV5-1	TRBD1	TRBJ1-6	TGCGCCAGCAGCTTGAGGACAGGGGGAGGATCACCCCTCCACTTT	CASSLRTGGGSPLHF
-	TRBV6-1	TRBD1	TRBJ1-5	TGTGCCAGCAGGAGGGGACAGTTAGACAATCAGCCCCAGCATTTT	CASRRGQLDNQPQHF
few	TRBV19	-	TRBJ1-1	TGTGCCAGCCAGGGCCTGAACACTGAAGCTTTCTTT	CASQGLNTEAFF
few	TRBV5-4	-	TRBJ2-1	TGTGCCAGCAGCTTGGAGCTCTATTACAATGAGCAGTTCTTC	CASSLELYYNEQFF
-	TRBV28	TRBD2	TRBJ2-7	TGTGCCAGCAGAACTAGCGGGGGCCCCTACGAGCAGTACTTC	CASRTSGGPYEQYF
once	TRBV29-1	TRBD1	TRBJ2-7	TGCAGCGTTTCCCCGGGACAGCGCTCCTACGAGCAGTACTTC	CSVSPGQRSYEQYF
-	TRBV27	-	TRBJ1-6	TGTGCCAGCATGAGTGGACAGTATAATTCACCCCTCCACTTT	CASMSGQYNSPLHF
few	TRBV2	TRBD1	TRBJ1-5	TGTGCCAGCAACCTATTCGGGACAGGGGAAGGGCCCCAGCATTTT	CASNLFGTGEGPQHF
few	TRBV5-1	-	TRBJ2-5	TGCGCCAGCTTTAGACCGGGGGAAGAGACCCAGTACTTC	CASFRPGEETQYF
few	TRBV6-1	-	TRBJ1-5	TGTGCCAGCAGCCAGGAAGGGGGTGGGAGTCAGCCCCAGCATTTT	CASSQEGGGSQPQHF
-	TRBV12-5	TRBD2	TRBJ2-5	TGTGCTAGTGGTTTGGTAGGGGTGGCGGGAGGTCAGGAGACCCAGTACTTC	CASGLVGVAGGQETQYF
-	TRBV5-6	-	TRBJ2-7	TGTGCCAGCAGCTTGGCAAGTGGTTACGAGCAGTACTTC	CASSLASGYEQYF
-	TRBV7-2	TRBD1	TRBJ1-1	TGTGCCAGCAGCCCGGCGACAGGGCTAGTAAACACTGAAGCTTTCTTT	CASSPATGLVNTEAFF
-	TRBV9	TRBD2	TRBJ2-1	TGTGCCAGCAGCGCTCGAGGCGGGAGAGATGAGCAGTTCTTC	CASSARGGRDEQFF
-	TRBV4-1	-	TRBJ2-3	TGCGCCAGCAGCTACAGGGAACGGAACACAGATACGCAGTATTTT	CASSYRERNTDTQYF
few	TRBV20-1	TRBD1	TRBJ1-2	TGCAGTGCCCAGGGGGGCTATGGCTACACCTTC	CSAQGGYGYTF
-	TRBV15	-	TRBJ1-5	TGTGCCACCCGAACAGGAATGTTAGGCAATCAGCCCCAGCATTTT	CATRTGMLGNQPQHF
few	TRBV19	TRBD2	TRBJ2-3	TGTGCCAGTAGTATTGTGGCGGGAGTTGATACGCAGTATTTT	CASSIVAGVDTQYF
-	TRBV5-4	-	TRBJ1-3	TGTGCCAGCAGCTTGGATGAGATGAGCTCTGGAAACACCATATATTTT	CASSLDEMSSGNTIYF
-	TRBV2	TRBD2	TRBJ2-5	TGTGCCAGCAGTGGACTAGCGGTCCAAGAGACCCAGTACTTC	CASSGLAVQETQYF